A single sample is the source of the 25 T cell receptor beta chains below, sequenced in a study of CD8 T cells in Susac syndrome. Random hexamers primed reverse transcription of about 0.45 to 1 ug RNA. A single record per CDR3 protein comes from TCRdb applying MiXCR to the immunoSEQ multiplex PCR reads. In the table there are 200,000 or so distinct CDR3 sequences, 95% of which are singletons. The sequencing sample was made of CD4+ T cells from PBMCs. All receptors derive from a human donor with Susac syndrome.

This clonotype turned up a few times. This chain connects TRBV12-3 or TRBV12-4 to TRBJ2-5, with D uncertain. The germline V and J ends were trimmed by 3 bases and 5 bases, with 4 bases remaining between them. The length of the CDR3 is 11 residues. CDR3 sequence reads: CASSFKETQYF. CDR3 nucleotides: TGTGCCAGCAGTTTTAAGGAGACCCAGTACTTC.

This clonotype was counted a single time. This chain connects TRBV7-9 to TRBJ1-1; D call uncertain. CDR1 and CDR2 (germline): SEHNR, FQNEAQ (reference sequence). This CDR3 region has 13 residues. Trimming pared 7 bases from V and 1 base from J, leaving 10 bases between. The CDR3 coding sequence is TGTGCCAGCATTCCATTCGGGAACACTGAAGCTTTCTTT. Its translation: CASIPFGNTEAFF.

V gene TRBV4-3 combines with J gene TRBJ2-1; 7 bases map to TRBD2. With 3 bases clipped from V and 7 bases from J, the junction kept 9 bases outside the gene matches. Per germline, CDR1 LGHNA and CDR2 YSLEER. The CDR3 is 15 residues long. The CDR3: CASSQGRGSFNEQFF. As DNA, the CDR3 is TGCGCCAGCAGCCAGGGGCGGGGGAGCTTTAATGAGCAGTTCTTC.

V usage is TRBV20-1 and J usage is TRBJ1-5, with D possibly matching TRBD1 (5 bases). Trimming took 3 bases from V and 7 from J, leaving 16 bases between them. Germline-derived CDR1 and CDR2 are DFQATT and SNEGSKA (reference sequence). The CDR3 has 14 residues. Here the CDR3 DNA reads TGCAGTGCTAGGGGGGGGAGGATTGGGCAGCCCCAGCATTTT. Translation: CSARGGRIGQPQHF.

CDR3 loop: CSVFATANNYEQYF. Here the CDR3 DNA reads TGCAGCGTTTTTGCCACCGCAAATAACTACGAGCAGTACTTC. V is TRBV29-1 and J is TRBJ2-7; D uncertain. The V end was cut by 5 bases, the J end by 3 bases, with 17 bases between. The CDR3 is 14 residues long. Germline V gene sequence: CDR1 SQVTM, CDR2 ANQGSEA.

The rearrangement links TRBV4-2 to TRBJ2-7; tentative D call: TRBD2 (6 bases). CDR1 is LGHNA, CDR2 YNFKEQ, per germline. CDR3 size: 15 residues. Trimming took 0 bases from V and 1 from J, leaving 10 bases between them. CDR3 coding DNA: TGTGCCAGCAGCCAAGATAGTGGGGGGTCCTACGAGCAGTACTTC. Protein: CASSQDSGGSYEQYF.

The gene calls are TRBV29-1 and TRBJ2-2; the D gene could be TRBD1 or TRBD2 (6 bases each). Deletions cut 4 bases from V and 3 bases from J, with 12 bases between. Germline CDR1 SQVTM, CDR2 ANQGSEA. CDR3 length: 14 residues. The CDR3 DNA is TGCAGCGTTGGGGGGGCGCAGGACACCGGGGAGCTGTTTTTT. Translating gives CSVGGAQDTGELFF.

This clonotype was observed a handful of times. The V and J genes are TRBV7-9 and TRBJ1-2; no firm D call. The CDR3 has 12 residues. Germline V gives CDR1 SEHNR, CDR2 FQNEAQ (reference sequence). Between the trimmed V and J ends, which lost 2 bases and 6 bases, there was a span of 7 bases. CDR3 sequence: CASSLSGDGYTF. DNA of the CDR3: TGTGCCAGCAGCTTAAGCGGGGATGGCTACACCTTC.

The chain couples TRBV27 to TRBJ2-5; D is uncertain. The V end lost 6 bases, the J end lost 2 bases, and 13 bases lay between the germline ends. Germline assignment: CDR1 MNHEY and CDR2 SMNVEV (reference sequence). The CDR3 length is 14 residues. In DNA, the CDR3 is TGTGCCAGCAGCCCGTCGGGTCTTCAAGAGACCCAGTACTTC. It yields the protein CASSPSGLQETQYF.

The chain couples TRBV5-4 to TRBJ2-1; D is possibly TRBD2 (6 bases). Germline-derived CDR1 and CDR2 are SGHNT and YYREEE (reference sequence). Deletions cut 0 bases from V and 5 bases from J, with 15 bases between. The CDR3 totals 16 residues. DNA for the CDR3: TGTGCCAGCAGCTTGGCCCCAGGACGGGAGAACAATGAGCAGTTCTTC. Amino acids: CASSLAPGRENNEQFF. The full variable domain, its missing parts supplied by reference TRBV5-4 and TRBJ2-1, is ETGVTQSPTHLIKTRGQQVTLRCSSQSGHNTVSWYQQALGQGPQFIFQYYREEENGRGNFPPRFSGLQFPNYSSELNVNALELDDSALYLCASSLAPGRENNEQFFGPGTRLTVL.

The gene calls are TRBV30 and TRBJ2-5; the D gene could be TRBD1 or TRBD2 (5 bases each). V dropped 1 base and J dropped 1 base, with 10 bases sitting between them. CDR3 size: 14 residues. CDR1 is GTSNPN and CDR2 is SVGIG in the germline V gene (reference sequence). The CDR3 spells CAWSAGTLQETQYF. CDR3 DNA sequence: TGTGCCTGGAGTGCCGGGACGCTCCAAGAGACCCAGTACTTC.

The rearrangement uses TRBV28 and TRBJ2-7; 11 bases map to TRBD2. The CDR3 has 14 residues. Germline V gene data show CDR1 as MDHEN and CDR2 as SYDVKM. V was pared by 2 bases and J by 6 bases, with 3 bases of the junction left unmatched. In DNA form, the CDR3 reads TGTGCCAGCAGTTTAGTCGGGACTAGCGGCGAGCAGTACTTC. As protein: CASSLVGTSGEQYF.

This clonotype was seen only once. The rearrangement links TRBV5-6 to TRBJ2-1; D is possibly TRBD1 or TRBD2 (5 bases each). Germline loops: CDR1 SGHDT, CDR2 YYEEEE. The CDR3 is 13 amino acids. V was trimmed by 4 bases and J by 9 bases, leaving 14 bases between them. CDR3 in DNA: TGTGCCAGCAGCACCCCAGGTGGGGGTGAGCAGTTCTTC. Translation gives CASSTPGGGEQFF.

The rearrangement uses TRBV6-5 and TRBJ2-2, with D maybe TRBD2 (6 bases). The V gene's germline CDR1 is MNHEY and CDR2 SVGAGI. V was cut by 2 bases and J by 1 base, with 8 bases left in between. The length of the CDR3 is 15 residues. CDR3 sequence reads: CASSYVGGNTGELFF. The CDR3 bases are TGTGCCAGCAGTTACGTCGGGGGGAACACCGGGGAGCTGTTTTTT.

The chain couples TRBV5-1 to TRBJ2-1; the D gene is possibly TRBD2 (6 bases). CDR3 size: 16 residues. Germline loops: CDR1 SGHRS, CDR2 YFSETQ. V lost 0 bases to trimming and J lost 0 bases, with 10 bases between them. CDR3 sequence (DNA): TGCGCCAGCAGCTTGGAGGGGCGGGGCTCCTACAATGAGCAGTTCTTC. Amino acid sequence: CASSLEGRGSYNEQFF.

CDR3 nucleotide sequence: TGTGCCAGCAGCGGACAGAGCTCCTACGAGCAGTACTTC. Its protein is CASSGQSSYEQYF. The chain is built from TRBV7-8 and TRBJ2-7; TRBD1 might be the D (6 bases). The CDR3 runs to 13 residues. V was trimmed by 5 bases and J by 0 bases, leaving 8 bases between them. Germline V lookup: CDR1 SGHVS, CDR2 FQNEAQ.

The V gene is TRBV24-1, the J gene TRBJ2-5; 9 nucleotides line up with TRBD2. V dropped 4 bases and J dropped 2; count of bases not matched to a gene: 4. CDR3 length: 15 residues. CDR1 and CDR2 from the germline V gene are KGHDR and SFDVKD. The CDR3 region has the DNA TGTGCCACCAGTGAGCCTAGCGGGGAACAAGAGACCCAGTACTTC. Protein sequence: CATSEPSGEQETQYF.

This clonotype appeared once. CDR3 DNA sequence: TGTGCCAGCAGCTCACCCGGGACTTCGGCCTACGAGCAGTACTTC. It is translated as CASSSPGTSAYEQYF. The chain carries TRBV5-4 and TRBJ2-7; possibly TRBD2 for D (6 bases). Germline lookup yields CDR1 SGHNT and CDR2 YYREEE (reference sequence). This CDR3 spans 15 amino acids. Trimming pared 3 bases from V and 2 bases from J, leaving 15 bases between.

The gene calls are TRBV20-1 and TRBJ2-1; D perhaps matches TRBD2 (5 bases). This CDR3 region has 13 residues. Germline CDR1 DFQATT, CDR2 SNEGSKA (reference sequence). The V end lost 5 bases, the J end lost 0 bases, and 8 bases lay between the germline ends. The CDR3 DNA follows: TGCAGTGCTGCCGGGATCTCCTACAATGAGCAGTTCTTC. Protein product: CSAAGISYNEQFF.

The chain combines TRBV2 with TRBJ1-5; 9 bases map to TRBD1. Looked up from germline, CDR1 is SNHLY and CDR2 is FYNNEI. The CDR3 totals 15 residues. V shed 11 bases, J shed 4 bases, and the junction held 12 bases outside the gene matches. DNA of the CDR3: TGTGCCGCAGCAGATGGGACAGGGAGAAATCAGCCCCAGCATTTT. It encodes CAAADGTGRNQPQHF.

V gene TRBV30 combines with J gene TRBJ1-1, with a weak D call TRBD1 (6 bases). Trimming took off 0 bases at V and 1 base at J, with 15 bases between the two ends. This CDR3 comprises 16 residues. CDR1 and CDR2 (germline): GTSNPN, SVGIG (reference sequence). The CDR3 DNA is TGTGCCTGGAGTGTATGGGGGGGCCTACGGAACACTGAAGCTTTCTTT. Its translation is CAWSVWGGLRNTEAFF.

The chain has TRBV20-1 and TRBJ2-1; TRBD2 matches 10 bases. The CDR3 covers 14 residues. Trimming at V came to 3 bases and at J to 4 bases, leaving 3 bases not matched to a gene. Germline CDR1 is DFQATT and CDR2 is SNEGSKA (reference sequence). The CDR3 DNA follows: TGCAGTGCTAGTAGCGGGGGGACATACAATGAGCAGTTCTTC. It encodes CSASSGGTYNEQFF.

This clonotype was detected once. This chain connects TRBV4-3 to TRBJ1-6; unclear D gene. This CDR3 comprises 13 residues. With 1 base removed from V and 9 bases from J, the gap between germline ends came to 7 bases. The germline V gene encodes CDR1 LGHNA and CDR2 YSLEER. The CDR3 loop is CASSQGWSSPLHF. The CDR3 DNA is TGCGCCAGCAGCCAAGGTTGGAGTTCACCCCTCCACTTT.

This rearrangement joins TRBV6-5 to TRBJ2-2, with 7 bases fitting TRBD1. The CDR3 consists of 13 residues. The junction had 4 bases not matched to a gene; V was cut back by 6 bases and J by 6 bases. CDR1 and CDR2 from the germline V gene are MNHEY and SVGAGI. The CDR3 loop is CASSHRGSGELFF. The CDR3 region has the DNA TGTGCCAGCAGCCACAGGGGTTCCGGGGAGCTGTTTTTT.

The rearrangement links TRBV5-1 to TRBJ2-1, with a weak D call TRBD1 (6 bases). CDR3 length equals 13 residues. CDR1 is SGHRS and CDR2 is YFSETQ in the germline V gene. Trimming left V 0 bases short and J 15 bases short, with 16 bases between. The CDR3 reads CASSLAVQGQPFF. The CDR3 DNA reads as TGCGCCAGCAGCTTGGCGGTACAGGGTCAGCCGTTCTTC. Full variable domain (remainder filled in from reference TRBV5-1 and TRBJ2-1): KAGVTQTPRYLIKTRGQQVTLSCSPISGHRSVSWYQQTPGQGLQFLFEYFSETQRNKGNFPGRFSGRQFSNSRSEMNVSTLELGDSALYLCASSLAVQGQPFFGPGTRLTVL.